The 13 T cell receptor beta chains reported below all come from one sample, sequenced in a study of OX40 agonist ivuxolimab in advanced cancers. Sequenced by immunoSEQ multiplex PCR; TCRdb stores in-frame clones only, minus some. Of approximately 69,000 clones listed, just over 85% were seen once; the top ten hold about 0.75%. The sample here was CD4+ or CD8+ T cells sorted from blood, taken in a trial of the OX40 agonist ivuxolimab. These TCRs come from an adult with an advanced solid tumor such as melanoma, head and neck, liver or kidney cancer.

The chain is built from TRBV7-8 and TRBJ2-7, with D perhaps TRBD1 (5 bases). Trimming stripped 1 base from V and 4 bases from J, with 11 bases between. CDR3 length equals 14 residues. Germline V gene data show CDR1 as SGHVS and CDR2 as FQNEAQ. The CDR3 coding sequence is TGTGCCAGCAGCTTAGGTGGCAGGGCGTACGAGCAGTACTTC. This encodes CASSLGGRAYEQYF.

This clone was observed a few times. The chain joins TRBV27 to TRBJ2-1; D ambiguous. The CDR3 runs to 13 residues. V dropped 5 bases and J dropped 8 bases, with 13 bases sitting between them. The germline CDR1 and CDR2 sequences are MNHEY and SMNVEV (reference sequence). CDR3: CASSPPQRYEQFF. The DNA for the CDR3 is TGTGCCAGCAGTCCCCCCCAGAGGTATGAGCAGTTCTTC.

The chain joins TRBV5-1 to TRBJ2-2; D could derive from TRBD1 or TRBD2 (5 bases each). The V gene lost 0 bases and the J gene lost 3 bases, with 12 bases spanning the gap. The length of the CDR3 is 16 residues. From germline, CDR1 is SGHRS and CDR2 YFSETQ. CDR3 DNA sequence: TGCGCCAGCAGCTTGGTGTCTGGGGGTCACACCGGGGAGCTGTTTTTT. Translated: CASSLVSGGHTGELFF.

The J gene is TRBJ2-2, the V gene TRBV7-3; D is perhaps TRBD1 or TRBD2 (6 bases each). Trimming cost V 5 bases and J 6 bases, with 19 bases left between them. CDR1 and CDR2 (germline): SGHTA, FQGTGA. The CDR3 spans 16 residues. This CDR3 reads CASSLRGGRIPGELFF. CDR3 sequence (DNA): TGTGCCAGCAGCCTTCGTGGGGGGCGAATTCCCGGGGAGCTGTTTTTT.

The chain joins TRBV27 to TRBJ2-5; D is perhaps TRBD2 (6 bases). The CDR3 extends over 15 amino acids. Germline V gene sequence: CDR1 MNHEY, CDR2 SMNVEV (reference sequence). V lost 5 bases and J lost 3, with 16 bases in between. As DNA, the CDR3 is TGTGCCAGCAGTCAGACCGGGAGCCAAAAAGAGACCCAGTACTTC. Translating gives CASSQTGSQKETQYF.

CDR3: CASSPGAGAAEAFF. The CDR3 region has the DNA TGTGCCAGTAGTCCCGGCGCGGGGGCGGCTGAAGCTTTCTTT. The chain couples TRBV19 to TRBJ1-1, with D perhaps matching TRBD1 (6 bases). V was trimmed by 5 bases and J by 6 bases, leaving 16 bases between them. The germline V gene encodes CDR1 LNHDA and CDR2 SQIVND (reference sequence). The CDR3 runs 14 residues. The entire variable domain, with the rest obtained from reference TRBV19 and TRBJ1-1, is as follows: DGGITQSPKYLFRKEGQNVTLSCEQNLNHDAMYWYRQDPGQGLRLIYYSQIVNDFQKGDIAEGYSVSREKKESFPLTVTSAQKNPTAFYLCASSPGAGAAEAFFGQGTRLTVV.

This clone has just a few counts. V gene TRBV6-6 combines with J gene TRBJ2-7; 9 bases match TRBD1. The germline V gene has CDR1 MNHNY and CDR2 SVGAGI (reference sequence). V was pared by 5 bases and J by 4 bases, with 3 bases of the junction left unmatched. The CDR3 loop spans 13 amino acids. The CDR3, as DNA: TGTGCCAGCAGTCGGGACAGGGCATACGAGCAGTACTTC. Protein product: CASSRDRAYEQYF.

The rearrangement joins TRBV4-1 to TRBJ2-1; D is possibly TRBD2 (5 bases). Germline CDR1 and CDR2: MGHRA and YSYEKL. The length of the CDR3 is 16 residues. The ends were cut back, 2 bases at V and 10 bases at J, with 21 bases in the middle. The CDR3 spells CASSQTREARAPEQFF. The CDR3 DNA follows: TGCGCCAGCAGCCAAACACGAGAGGCGAGGGCACCAGAGCAGTTCTTC.

The genes are TRBV7-2 and TRBJ1-2, with D uncertain. Germline CDR1 SGHTA, CDR2 FQGNSA. This CDR3 spans 14 amino acids. V shed 0 bases and J shed 0 bases, with 5 bases lying between them. The CDR3 sequence is CASSLARANYGYTF. The CDR3 nucleotides are TGTGCCAGCAGCTTAGCTAGAGCTAACTATGGCTACACCTTC.

This clone was observed a single time. This sequence joins TRBV7-2 and TRBJ2-7; D is unclear. V was pared by 5 bases and J by 4 bases, with 12 bases between. Germline V lookup: CDR1 SGHTA, CDR2 FQGNSA. The CDR3 is 13 amino acids. CDR3 DNA sequence: TGTGCCAGCAGCCCTACGACTCAATACGAGCAGTACTTC. Amino acid sequence: CASSPTTQYEQYF.

The gene calls are TRBV13 and TRBJ2-3, with D perhaps TRBD1 or TRBD2 (6 bases each). V lost 0 bases to trimming and J lost 2 bases, with 9 bases between them. This CDR3 comprises 15 residues. CDR1 is PRHDT, CDR2 FYEKMQ, per germline (reference sequence). The CDR3 sequence: CASSLGGGYTDTQYF. CDR3 in DNA: TGTGCCAGCAGCTTAGGAGGGGGGTACACAGATACGCAGTATTTT.

For the CDR3, the DNA is TGTGCCAGCAGGAAGCGGGAAACGGATACGCAGTATTTT. This gives the protein CASRKRETDTQYF. The rearrangement uses TRBV2 and TRBJ2-3; 7 bases line up with TRBD2. Per the germline V gene, CDR1 is SNHLY and CDR2 is FYNNEI. The CDR3 consists of 13 residues. Trimming cost V 6 bases and J 6 bases; bases outside gene matches: 6. The full variable domain, its missing parts supplied by reference TRBV2 and TRBJ2-3, is EPEVTQTPSHQVTQMGQEVILRCVPISNHLYFYWYRQILGQKVEFLVSFYNNEISEKSEIFDDQFSVERPDGSNFTLKIRSTKLEDSAMYFCASRKRETDTQYFGPGTRLTVL.

The chain links TRBV12-5 to TRBJ2-7; 10 nucleotides line up with TRBD1. This CDR3 is 16 amino acids long. Germline V gene data show CDR1 as LGHNT and CDR2 as FRNRAP. Losses at the gene ends were 2 bases for V and 6 bases for J; bases not matched to a gene: 10. CDR3 DNA: TGTGCTAGTGGTTTGATCTCCGGGACAGGGGCTGGCGAGCAGTACTTC. Translated, it gives CASGLISGTGAGEQYF. Using reference TRBV12-5 and TRBJ2-7 for the parts outside the CDR3, the full variable domain is DARVTQTPRHKVTEMGQEVTMRCQPILGHNTVFWYRQTMMQGLELLAYFRNRAPLDDSGMPKDRFSAEMPDATLATLKIQPSEPRDSAVYFCASGLISGTGAGEQYFGPGTRLTVT.